Listed here is a single T cell receptor (beta chain). The sample originates from a study of blood T cell repertoires in COVID-19. The authors' processing: Counts of nucleated cells, estimated from reference gene primer amplification, were obtained. Profiling relied on immunoSEQ multiplex PCR, and the TCRdb table lists in-frame clones only, not all of them. The DNA gave D and trimming, while V, J and clone size come from that table. Of around 370,000 clones listed, around nine tenths were seen once; the top ten hold 1.2%. The recovered donors of Cohort 3 showed two negative PCRs, clearance, or symptom resolution. Germline V gives CDR1 LGHDT, CDR2 YNNKEL (reference sequence). V shed 2 bases, J shed 4 bases, and the junction held 5 bases outside the gene matches. The CDR3 sequence is 15 residues long.

This sequence joins TRBV3-1 (or the pseudogene TRBV3-2) and TRBJ2-3, with 8 positions matching TRBD2. This TCR came from a woman aged 18-35 years who had recovered from COVID-19. Input material: PBMCs or T cells enriched from blood (not recorded which). Here the CDR3 reads CASSQIAGFPDTQYF. Here the CDR3 DNA reads TGTGCCAGCAGCCAAATAGCGGGGTTTCCAGATACGCAGTATTTT.